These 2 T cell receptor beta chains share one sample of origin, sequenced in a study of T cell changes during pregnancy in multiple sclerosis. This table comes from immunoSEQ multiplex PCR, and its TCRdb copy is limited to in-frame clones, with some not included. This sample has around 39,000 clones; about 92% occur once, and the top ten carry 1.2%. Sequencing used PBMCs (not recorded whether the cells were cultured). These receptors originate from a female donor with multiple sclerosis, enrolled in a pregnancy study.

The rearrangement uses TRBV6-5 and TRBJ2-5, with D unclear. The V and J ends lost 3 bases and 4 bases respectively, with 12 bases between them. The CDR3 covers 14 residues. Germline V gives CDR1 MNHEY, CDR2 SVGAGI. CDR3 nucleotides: TGTGCCAGCAGTTATATAGGGTCGGGAGAGACCCAGTACTTC. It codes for CASSYIGSGETQYF.

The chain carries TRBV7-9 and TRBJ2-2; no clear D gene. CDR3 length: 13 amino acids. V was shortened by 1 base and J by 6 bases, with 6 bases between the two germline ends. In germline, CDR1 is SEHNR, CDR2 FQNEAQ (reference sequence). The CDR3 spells CASSLGDAGELFF. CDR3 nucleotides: TGTGCCAGCAGCTTAGGTGATGCCGGGGAGCTGTTTTTT.